The sequence of this T cell receptor (beta chain) was determined in a study of identifying expanded T cells in peripheral blood. As for this clone: Its matching antigen is unknown.

Germline assignment: CDR1 PRHDT and CDR2 FYEKMQ (reference sequence). CDR3 length: 13 amino acids. The V gene lost 0 bases and the J gene lost 7 bases, with 6 bases spanning the gap. Healthy donors had no documented immune events, such as infections, while sampled. Study results and caveats: Variance in clone template counts between roughly two-week samples significantly increased with total template count across all healthy donors. Over two and four weeks, about 16 and 19 clones changed, versus roughly 1.1 between replicates.

TCRdb keeps only in-frame clones here, not all; method: immunoSEQ multiplex PCR. The sample carries about 130,000 clones, 75% to 90% recorded once. The clonotype was recovered from a person aged 18-69 years in good health. Sequenced sample: blood. V and J are TRBV13 and TRBJ2-2, with D uncertain. This CDR3 reads CASSLGPDGELFF. As DNA, the CDR3 is TGTGCCAGCAGCTTAGGCCCCGACGGGGAGCTGTTTTTT.